This T cell receptor (beta chain) was retrieved from a study of cytomegalovirus exposure and HLA in healthy donors. The PCR used 60 Vbeta and 13 Jbeta primers. Generated by immunoSEQ multiplex PCR, the TCRdb table keeps only in-frame clones and is missing some. The repertoire consists of over 150,000 clones, with roughly 86% occurring once and the leading ten covering more than 4%. The V and J ends lost 2 bases and 0 bases, in that order; junction bases with no gene match: 3. Germline V lookup: CDR1 SNHLY, CDR2 FYNNEI. This CDR3 is 15 amino acids long. About this clone: Its specificity is unknown.

Overall study findings and caveats: In a later analysis, donors in an Asian-associated ancestry cluster reportedly had fewer N-insertions in productive TCRs than the cohort mean.

This receptor was obtained from a girl aged 5-17 years in good health and CMV-seropositive. V usage is TRBV2 and J usage is TRBJ1-2; TRBD1 matches at 7 bases. Sequencing input: PBMCs. The CDR3 coding sequence is TGTGCCAGCAGTGAACGGGACAGAGCTAACTATGGCTACACCTTC. Residues: CASSERDRANYGYTF.